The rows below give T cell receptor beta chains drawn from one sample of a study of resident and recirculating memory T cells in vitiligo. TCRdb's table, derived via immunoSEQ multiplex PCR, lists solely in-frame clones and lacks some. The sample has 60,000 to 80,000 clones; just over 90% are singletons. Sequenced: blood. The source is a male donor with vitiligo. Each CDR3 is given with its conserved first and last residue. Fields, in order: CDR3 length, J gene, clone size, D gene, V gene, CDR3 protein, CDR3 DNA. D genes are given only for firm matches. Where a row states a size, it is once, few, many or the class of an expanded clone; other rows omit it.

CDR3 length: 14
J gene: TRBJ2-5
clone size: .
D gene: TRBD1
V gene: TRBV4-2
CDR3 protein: CASSQGQGMGTQYF
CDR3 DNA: TGTGCCAGCAGCCAAGGACAGGGGATGGGGACCCAGTACTTC

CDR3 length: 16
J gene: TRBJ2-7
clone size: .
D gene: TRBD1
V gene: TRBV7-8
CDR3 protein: CASSDWTGRSSYEQYF
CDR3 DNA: TGTGCCAGCAGCGACTGGACAGGGAGGAGCTCCTACGAGCAGTACTTC

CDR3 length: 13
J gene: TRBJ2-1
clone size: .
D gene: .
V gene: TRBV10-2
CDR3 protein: CASSFIRENEQFF
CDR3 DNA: TGCGCCAGCAGTTTTATACGCGAGAATGAGCAGTTCTTC

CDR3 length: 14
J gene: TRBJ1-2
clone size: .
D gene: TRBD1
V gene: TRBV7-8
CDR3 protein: CASSFYRGEDGYTF
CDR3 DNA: TGTGCCAGCAGCTTTTACAGGGGGGAAGATGGCTACACCTTC

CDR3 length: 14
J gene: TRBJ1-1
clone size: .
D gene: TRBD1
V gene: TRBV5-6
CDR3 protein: CASSFVTGDTEAFF
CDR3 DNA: TGTGCCAGCAGCTTCGTAACAGGGGACACTGAAGCTTTCTTT

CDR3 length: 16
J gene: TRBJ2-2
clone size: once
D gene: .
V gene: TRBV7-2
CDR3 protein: CASSPASAINTGELFF
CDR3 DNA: TGTGCCAGCAGCCCGGCTAGTGCGATAAACACCGGGGAGCTGTTTTTT

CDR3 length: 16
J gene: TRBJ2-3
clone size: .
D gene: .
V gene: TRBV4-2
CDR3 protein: CASSQSRQVNTDTQYF
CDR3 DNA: TGTGCCAGCAGCCAATCCCGACAGGTTAACACAGATACGCAGTATTTT

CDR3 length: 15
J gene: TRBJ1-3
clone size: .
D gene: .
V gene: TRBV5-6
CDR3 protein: CASSFKESSGNTIYF
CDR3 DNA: TGTGCCAGCAGCTTCAAGGAGAGCTCTGGAAACACCATATATTTT

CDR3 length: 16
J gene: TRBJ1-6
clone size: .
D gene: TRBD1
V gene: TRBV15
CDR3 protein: CATSRDLAGGNSPLHF
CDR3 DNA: TGTGCCACCAGCAGAGATTTAGCAGGGGGCAATTCACCCCTCCACTTT

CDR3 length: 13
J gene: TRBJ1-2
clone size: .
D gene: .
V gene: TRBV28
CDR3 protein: CASTPGFRYGYTF
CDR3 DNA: TGTGCCAGCACCCCGGGGTTTCGGTATGGCTACACCTTC

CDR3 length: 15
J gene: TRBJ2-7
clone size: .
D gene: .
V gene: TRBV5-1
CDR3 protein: CASSLAEGVGGEQYF
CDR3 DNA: TGCGCCAGCAGCTTGGCAGAGGGGGTAGGAGGCGAGCAGTACTTC

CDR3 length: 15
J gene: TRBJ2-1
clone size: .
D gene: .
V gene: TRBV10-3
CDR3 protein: CAISESPSSYNEQFF
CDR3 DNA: TGTGCCATCAGTGAGTCCCCGAGCTCCTACAATGAGCAGTTCTTC

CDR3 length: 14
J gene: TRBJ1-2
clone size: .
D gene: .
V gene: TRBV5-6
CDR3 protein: CASSTQHINYGYTF
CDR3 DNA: TGTGCCAGCAGCACACAGCACATTAACTATGGCTACACCTTC

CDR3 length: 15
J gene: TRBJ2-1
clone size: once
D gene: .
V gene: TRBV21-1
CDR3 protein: CASSNPGQLRDEQFF
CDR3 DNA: TGTGCCAGCAGCAACCCGGGACAGCTACGGGATGAGCAGTTCTTC

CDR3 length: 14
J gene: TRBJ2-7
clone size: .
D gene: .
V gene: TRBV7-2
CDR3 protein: CASSLVPSSYEQYF
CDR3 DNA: TGTGCCAGCAGCTTAGTCCCTAGCTCCTACGAGCAGTACTTC

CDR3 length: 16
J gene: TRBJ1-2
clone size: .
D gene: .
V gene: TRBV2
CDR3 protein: CASSEGAGAHSYGYTF
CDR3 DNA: TGTGCCAGCAGTGAAGGGGCTGGGGCCCATTCCTATGGCTACACCTTC

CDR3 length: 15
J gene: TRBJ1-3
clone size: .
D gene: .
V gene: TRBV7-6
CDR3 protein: CASSSTGKSGNTIYF
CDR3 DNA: TGTGCCAGCAGCTCCACAGGGAAATCTGGAAACACCATATATTTT

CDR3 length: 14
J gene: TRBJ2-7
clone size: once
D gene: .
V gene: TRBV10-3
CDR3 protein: CAISTVRDKGEQYF
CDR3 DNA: TGTGCCATCAGTACCGTCCGGGACAAAGGGGAGCAGTACTTC

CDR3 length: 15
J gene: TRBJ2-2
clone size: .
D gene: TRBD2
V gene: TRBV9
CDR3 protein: CASSPSGGAAGELFF
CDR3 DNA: TGTGCCAGCAGCCCCAGCGGGGGGGCCGCCGGGGAGCTGTTTTTT

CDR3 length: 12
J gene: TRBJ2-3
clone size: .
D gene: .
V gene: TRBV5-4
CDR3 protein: CASSIGTPTQYF
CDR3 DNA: TGTGCCAGCAGCATCGGGACTCCTACGCAGTATTTT

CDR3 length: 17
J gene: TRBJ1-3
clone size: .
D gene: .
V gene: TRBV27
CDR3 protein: CASSSMLGGPSGNTIYF
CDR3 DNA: TGTGCCAGCAGTTCCATGCTCGGGGGACCCTCTGGAAACACCATATATTTT

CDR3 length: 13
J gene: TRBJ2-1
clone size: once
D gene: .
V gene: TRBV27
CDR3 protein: CASSGTPNNEQFF
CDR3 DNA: TGTGCCAGCAGCGGGACACCTAACAATGAGCAGTTCTTC

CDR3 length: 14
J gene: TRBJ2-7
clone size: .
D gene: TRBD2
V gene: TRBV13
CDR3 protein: CASSLAGGIYEQYF
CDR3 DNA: TGTGCCAGCAGCTTAGCCGGGGGGATCTACGAGCAGTACTTC

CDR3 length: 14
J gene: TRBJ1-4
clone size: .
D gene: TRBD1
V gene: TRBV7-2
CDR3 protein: CASSFDSGGEKLFF
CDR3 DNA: TGTGCCAGCAGCTTCGATTCAGGGGGTGAAAAACTGTTTTTT

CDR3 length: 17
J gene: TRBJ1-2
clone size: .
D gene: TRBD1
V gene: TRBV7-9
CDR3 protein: CASSLRSGTGGDYGYTF
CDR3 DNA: TGTGCCAGCAGCCTACGCTCCGGGACAGGTGGTGACTATGGCTACACCTTC

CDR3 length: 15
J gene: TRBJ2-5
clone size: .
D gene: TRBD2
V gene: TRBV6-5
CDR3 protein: CASSYQRGAQETQYF
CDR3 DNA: TGTGCCAGCAGTTACCAGCGGGGGGCACAAGAGACCCAGTACTTC

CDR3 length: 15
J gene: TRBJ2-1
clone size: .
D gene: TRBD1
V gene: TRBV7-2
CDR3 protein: CASRGPGQFYNEQFF
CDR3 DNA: TGTGCCAGCAGGGGCCCGGGACAGTTCTACAATGAGCAGTTCTTC

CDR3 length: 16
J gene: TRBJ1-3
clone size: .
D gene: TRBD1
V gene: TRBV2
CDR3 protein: CASSDGGQYSGNTIYF
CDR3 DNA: TGTGCCAGCAGTGACGGGGGACAGTACTCTGGAAACACCATATATTTT

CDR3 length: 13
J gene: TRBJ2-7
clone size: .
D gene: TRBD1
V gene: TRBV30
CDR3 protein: CAWKTGTVSEQYF
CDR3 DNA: TGTGCCTGGAAAACCGGGACAGTCTCTGAGCAGTACTTC

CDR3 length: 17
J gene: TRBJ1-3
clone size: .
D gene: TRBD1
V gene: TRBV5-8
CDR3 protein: CASSLRGQGYSGNTIYF
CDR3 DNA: TGTGCCAGCAGCTTGAGGGGGCAGGGCTACTCTGGAAACACCATATATTTT

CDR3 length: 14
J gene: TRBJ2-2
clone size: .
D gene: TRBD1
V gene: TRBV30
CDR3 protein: CAWRETGAPGELFF
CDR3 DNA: TGTGCCTGGAGGGAAACAGGGGCCCCCGGGGAGCTGTTTTTT

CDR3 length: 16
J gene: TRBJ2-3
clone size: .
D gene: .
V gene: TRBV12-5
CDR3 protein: CASGPPTSRSTDTQYF
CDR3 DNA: TGTGCTAGTGGCCCACCCACTAGCCGAAGCACAGATACGCAGTATTTT

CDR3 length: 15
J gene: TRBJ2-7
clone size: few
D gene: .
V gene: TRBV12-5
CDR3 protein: CASGLVSLRGGEQYF
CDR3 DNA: TGTGCTAGTGGTTTGGTGTCTCTAAGGGGAGGCGAGCAGTACTTC

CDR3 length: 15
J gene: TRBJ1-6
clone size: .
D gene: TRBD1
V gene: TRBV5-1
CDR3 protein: CASSLRQGNNSPLHF
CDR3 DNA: TGCGCCAGCAGCTTGAGACAGGGAAACAATTCACCCCTCCACTTT

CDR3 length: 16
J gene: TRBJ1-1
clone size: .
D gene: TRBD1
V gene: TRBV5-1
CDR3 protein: CASSFSGGLGDTEAFF
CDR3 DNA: TGCGCCAGCAGCTTCTCAGGGGGCTTGGGGGACACTGAAGCTTTCTTT

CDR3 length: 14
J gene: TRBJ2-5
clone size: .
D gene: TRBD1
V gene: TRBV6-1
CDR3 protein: CASRGTASKEAQYF
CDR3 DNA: TGTGCCAGCAGGGGGACAGCCTCAAAGGAGGCCCAGTACTTC

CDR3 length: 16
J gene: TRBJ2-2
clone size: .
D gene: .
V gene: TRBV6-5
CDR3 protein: CASSSGQLIDTGELFF
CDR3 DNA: TGTGCCAGCAGTTCCGGACAGCTGATAGACACCGGGGAGCTGTTTTTT

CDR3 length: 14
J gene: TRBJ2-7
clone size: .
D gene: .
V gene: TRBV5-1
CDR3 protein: CASSVVTWGDEQYF
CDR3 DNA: TGCGCCAGCAGCGTCGTGACTTGGGGCGACGAGCAGTACTTC

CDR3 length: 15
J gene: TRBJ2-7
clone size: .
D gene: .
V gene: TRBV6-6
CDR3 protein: CASSTGGQGKGEQYF
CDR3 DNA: TGTGCCAGCAGTACCGGAGGGCAGGGAAAGGGAGAGCAGTACTTC